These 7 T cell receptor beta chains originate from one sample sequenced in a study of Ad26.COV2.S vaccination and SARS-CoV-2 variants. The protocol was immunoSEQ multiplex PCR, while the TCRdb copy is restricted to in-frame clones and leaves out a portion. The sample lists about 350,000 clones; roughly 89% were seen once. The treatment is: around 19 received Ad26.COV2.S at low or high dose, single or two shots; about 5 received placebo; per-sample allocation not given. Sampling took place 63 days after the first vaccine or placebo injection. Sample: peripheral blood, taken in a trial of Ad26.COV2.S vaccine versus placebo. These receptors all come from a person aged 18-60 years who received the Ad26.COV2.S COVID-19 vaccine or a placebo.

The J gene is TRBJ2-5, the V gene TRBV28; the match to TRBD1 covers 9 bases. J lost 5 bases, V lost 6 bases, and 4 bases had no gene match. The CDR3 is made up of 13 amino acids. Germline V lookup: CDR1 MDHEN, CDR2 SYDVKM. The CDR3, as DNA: TGTGCCAGCAGCCGAGACAGGGGGGAGACCCAGTACTTC. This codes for CASSRDRGETQYF.

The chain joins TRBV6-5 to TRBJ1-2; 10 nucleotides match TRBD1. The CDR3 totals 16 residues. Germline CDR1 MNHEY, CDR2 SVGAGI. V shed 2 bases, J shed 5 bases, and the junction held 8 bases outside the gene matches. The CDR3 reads CASSYLEGQGIYGYTF. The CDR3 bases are TGTGCCAGCAGTTACCTTGAGGGACAGGGGATTTATGGCTACACCTTC.

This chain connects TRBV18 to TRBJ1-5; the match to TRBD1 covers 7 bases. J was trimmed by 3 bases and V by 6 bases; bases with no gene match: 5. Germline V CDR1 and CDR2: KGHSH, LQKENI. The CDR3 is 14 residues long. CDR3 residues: CASSVGQNNQPQHF. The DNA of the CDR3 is TGTGCCAGCTCCGTGGGACAGAACAATCAGCCCCAGCATTTT.

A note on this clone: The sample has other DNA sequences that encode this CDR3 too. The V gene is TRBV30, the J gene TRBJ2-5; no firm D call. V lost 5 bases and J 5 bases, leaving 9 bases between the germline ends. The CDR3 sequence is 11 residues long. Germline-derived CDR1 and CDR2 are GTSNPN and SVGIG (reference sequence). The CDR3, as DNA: TGTGCCTGGGGCCGCAGGGAGACCCAGTACTTC. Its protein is CAWGRRETQYF.

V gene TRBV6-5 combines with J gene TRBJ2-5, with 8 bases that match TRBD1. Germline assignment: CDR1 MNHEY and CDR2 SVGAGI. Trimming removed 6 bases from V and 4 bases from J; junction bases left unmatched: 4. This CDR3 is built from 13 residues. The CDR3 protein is CASSRDRRETQYF. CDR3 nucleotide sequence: TGTGCCAGCAGCCGGGACAGGAGAGAGACCCAGTACTTC.

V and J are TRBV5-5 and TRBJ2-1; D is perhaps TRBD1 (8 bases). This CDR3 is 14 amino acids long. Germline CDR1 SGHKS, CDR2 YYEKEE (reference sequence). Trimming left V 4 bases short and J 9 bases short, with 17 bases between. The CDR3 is CASSARTGRVEQFF. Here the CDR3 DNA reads TGTGCCAGCAGCGCCAGGACAGGGAGGGTTGAGCAGTTCTTC.

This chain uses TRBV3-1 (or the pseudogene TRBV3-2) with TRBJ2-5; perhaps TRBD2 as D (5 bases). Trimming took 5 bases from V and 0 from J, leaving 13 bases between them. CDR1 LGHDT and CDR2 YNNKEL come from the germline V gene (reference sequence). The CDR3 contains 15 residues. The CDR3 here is CASSNIRGYQETQYF. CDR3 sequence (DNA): TGTGCCAGCAGCAATATACGAGGGTACCAAGAGACCCAGTACTTC.